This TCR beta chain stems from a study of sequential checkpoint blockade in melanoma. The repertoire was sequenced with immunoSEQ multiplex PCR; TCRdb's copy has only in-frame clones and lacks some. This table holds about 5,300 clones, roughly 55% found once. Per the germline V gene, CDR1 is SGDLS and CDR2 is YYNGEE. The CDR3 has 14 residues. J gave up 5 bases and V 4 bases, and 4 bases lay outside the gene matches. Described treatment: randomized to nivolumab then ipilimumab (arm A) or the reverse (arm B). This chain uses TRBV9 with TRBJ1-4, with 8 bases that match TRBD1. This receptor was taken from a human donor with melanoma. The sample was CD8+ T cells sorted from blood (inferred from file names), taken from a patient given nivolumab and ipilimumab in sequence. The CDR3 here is CASSLQGGNEKLFF. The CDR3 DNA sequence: TGTGCCAGCAGCCTACAGGGGGGAAATGAAAAACTGTTTTTT.